This TCR beta chain was identified in a study of T cells in localized non-small cell lung cancer. Assay used: immunoSEQ multiplex PCR; TCRdb lists only in-frame clones, some missing. Among under 20,000 clones listed, about 91% were seen once. V shed 7 bases and J shed 1 base, with 4 bases lying between them. From germline, CDR1 is ENHRY and CDR2 SYGVKD. This CDR3 has 11 amino acids. Overall study results and limits: Uninvolved nearby lung showed the greatest T cell clonality, exceeding that found in tumor. Because researchers sequenced only one region of the tumor, heterogeneity is still possible. Paired adjacent lung recovered a median approximately 62 of the top 100 tumor clones.

On this clone itself: Its antigen is still unknown.

The TCR sequence derives from a female donor over 55 with stage III squamous cell lung carcinoma. Sequenced here: peripheral blood, sampled before any cancer treatment. The J gene is TRBJ1-1, the V gene TRBV10-3; D not certain. The CDR3 is CAIMGNTEAFF. DNA of the CDR3: TGTGCCATCATGGGGAACACTGAAGCTTTCTTT.